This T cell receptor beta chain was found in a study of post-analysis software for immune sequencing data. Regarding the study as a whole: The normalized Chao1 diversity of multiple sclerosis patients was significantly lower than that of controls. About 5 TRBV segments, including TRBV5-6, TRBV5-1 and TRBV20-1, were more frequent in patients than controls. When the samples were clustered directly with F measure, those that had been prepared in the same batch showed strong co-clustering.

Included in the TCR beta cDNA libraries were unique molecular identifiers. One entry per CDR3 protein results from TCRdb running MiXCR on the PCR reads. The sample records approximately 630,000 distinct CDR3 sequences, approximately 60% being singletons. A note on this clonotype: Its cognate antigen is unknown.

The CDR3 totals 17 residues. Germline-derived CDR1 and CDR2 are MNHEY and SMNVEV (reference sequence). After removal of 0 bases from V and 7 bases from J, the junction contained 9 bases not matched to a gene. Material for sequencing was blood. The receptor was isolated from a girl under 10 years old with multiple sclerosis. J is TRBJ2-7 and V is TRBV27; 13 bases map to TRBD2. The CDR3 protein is CASSLSWTSGSGAEQYF. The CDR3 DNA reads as TGTGCCAGCAGTTTATCTTGGACTAGCGGGAGTGGGGCTGAGCAGTACTTC.